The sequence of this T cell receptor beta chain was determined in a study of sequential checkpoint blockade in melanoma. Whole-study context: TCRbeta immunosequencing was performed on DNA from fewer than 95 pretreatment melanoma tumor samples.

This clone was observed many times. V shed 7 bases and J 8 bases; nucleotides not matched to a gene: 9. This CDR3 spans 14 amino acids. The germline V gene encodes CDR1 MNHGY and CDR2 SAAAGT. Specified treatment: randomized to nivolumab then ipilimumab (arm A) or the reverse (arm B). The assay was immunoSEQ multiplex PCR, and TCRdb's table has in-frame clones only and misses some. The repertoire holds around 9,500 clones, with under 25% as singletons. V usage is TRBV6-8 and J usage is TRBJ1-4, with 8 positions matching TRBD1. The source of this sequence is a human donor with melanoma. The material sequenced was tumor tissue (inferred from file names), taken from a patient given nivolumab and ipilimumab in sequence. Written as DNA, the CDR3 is TGTGCCAGCATATATCAGGGGGCGGGAGAAAAACTGTTTTTT. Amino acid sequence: CASIYQGAGEKLFF.